What follows are 2 T cell receptor beta chains derived from one specimen sequenced in a study of OX40 agonist ivuxolimab in advanced cancers. Method: immunoSEQ multiplex PCR; TCRdb's copy keeps in-frame clones and lacks some. The sample gives about 110,000 clones, roughly nine tenths of which show up once; less than 0.35% is in the top ten. Sequences were derived from CD4+ or CD8+ T cells sorted from blood, sampled in a trial of the OX40 agonist ivuxolimab. These receptors all stem from an adult with an advanced solid tumor such as melanoma, head and neck, liver or kidney cancer.

The chain employs TRBV7-2 and TRBJ2-6, with a weak D call TRBD1 (5 bases). The V gene's germline CDR1 is SGHTA and CDR2 FQGNSA. The CDR3 extends over 16 amino acids. V lost 5 bases to trimming and J lost 0 bases, with 11 bases between them. The CDR3 DNA reads TGTGCCAGCAGCCCCGAAGGGGTCTCTGGGGCCAACGTCCTGACTTTC. Translating gives CASSPEGVSGANVLTF.

The CDR3 region has the DNA TGTGCCAGCTCTCGACAGGGGGGGAACACTGAAGCTTTCTTT. Encoded protein: CASSRQGGNTEAFF. The rearrangement joins TRBV18 to TRBJ1-1; 9 nucleotides align to TRBD1. The CDR3 runs 14 residues. The V gene's germline CDR1 is KGHSH and CDR2 LQKENI. Trimming took 6 bases from V and 1 from J; bases not matched to a gene: 3.